This T cell receptor beta chain derives from a study of blood T cell repertoires in COVID-19. Study in general: Sites across the United States, Italy and Spain contributed samples from acute and convalescent COVID-19. PBMCs, B-cell-depleted T cells, or T cells provided the cDNA or gDNA that made up the material.

Original data processing: Nucleated cell counts were estimated from reference gene primer amplification. The protocol was immunoSEQ multiplex PCR, while the TCRdb copy is restricted to in-frame clones and leaves out a portion. V and J calls and clone size are as listed in that table; D and trimming were resolved from the DNA. The top ten clones hold under 3% of a sample with hundreds of thousands of clones, approximately 86% of them seen once. The TCR originated in a human donor in a cohort sampled during active COVID-19. Material for sequencing was peripheral blood.

This chain's CDR3 is CASSSAPWASYTF. For the CDR3, the DNA is TGTGCCAGCAGTTCCGCGCCGTGGGCTAGCTACACCTTC. V usage is TRBV28 and J usage is TRBJ1-2; no clear D gene. The CDR3 has 13 residues. The germline V gene has CDR1 MDHEN and CDR2 SYDVKM. The germline V and J ends were trimmed by 4 bases and 9 bases, with 15 bases remaining between them.